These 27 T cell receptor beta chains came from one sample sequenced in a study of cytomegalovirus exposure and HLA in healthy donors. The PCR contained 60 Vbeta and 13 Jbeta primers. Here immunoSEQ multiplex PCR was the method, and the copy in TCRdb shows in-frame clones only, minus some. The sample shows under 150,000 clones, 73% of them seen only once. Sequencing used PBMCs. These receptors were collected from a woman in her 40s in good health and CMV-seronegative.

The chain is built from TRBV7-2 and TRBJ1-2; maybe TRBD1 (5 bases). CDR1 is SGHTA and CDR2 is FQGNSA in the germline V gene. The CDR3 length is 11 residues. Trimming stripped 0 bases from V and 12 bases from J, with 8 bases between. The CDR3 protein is CASSLAGLNTF. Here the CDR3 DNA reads TGTGCCAGCAGCTTAGCGGGACTTAACACCTTC.

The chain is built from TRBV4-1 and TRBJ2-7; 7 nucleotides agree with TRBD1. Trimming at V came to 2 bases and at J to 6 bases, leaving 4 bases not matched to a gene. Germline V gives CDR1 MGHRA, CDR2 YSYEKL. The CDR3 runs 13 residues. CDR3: CASSQFEGAEQYF. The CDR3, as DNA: TGCGCCAGCAGCCAATTTGAGGGGGCCGAGCAGTACTTC.

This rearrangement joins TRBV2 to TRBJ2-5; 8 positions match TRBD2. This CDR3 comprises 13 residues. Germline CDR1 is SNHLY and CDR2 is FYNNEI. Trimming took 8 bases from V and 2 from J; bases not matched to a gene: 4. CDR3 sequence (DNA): TGTGCCAGCTCTCGGGAGGGGCAAGAGACCCAGTACTTC. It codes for CASSREGQETQYF.

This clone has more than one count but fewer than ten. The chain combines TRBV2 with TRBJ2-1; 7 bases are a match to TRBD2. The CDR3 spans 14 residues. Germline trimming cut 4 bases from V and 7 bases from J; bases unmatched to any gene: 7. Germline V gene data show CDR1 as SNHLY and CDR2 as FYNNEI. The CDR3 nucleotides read TGTGCCAGCAGTGGGGACTATCTTACTAATGAGCAGTTCTTC. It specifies CASSGDYLTNEQFF.

The CDR3 sequence is CASSGTGGADTQYF. As DNA, the CDR3 is TGTGCCAGCAGTGGGACAGGGGGCGCAGATACGCAGTATTTT. The chain links TRBV6-4 to TRBJ2-3, with TRBD1 matching 11 bases. The V and J ends lost 4 bases and 4 bases, in that order; junction bases with no gene match: 1. The CDR3 consists of 14 residues. The germline gives CDR1 MRHNA, CDR2 SNTAGT.

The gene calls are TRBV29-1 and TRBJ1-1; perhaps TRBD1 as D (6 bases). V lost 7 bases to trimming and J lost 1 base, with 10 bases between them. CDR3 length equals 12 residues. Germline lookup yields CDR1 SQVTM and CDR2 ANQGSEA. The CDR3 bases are TGCAGCGCCGGGACACAGAACACTGAAGCTTTCTTT. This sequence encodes CSAGTQNTEAFF.

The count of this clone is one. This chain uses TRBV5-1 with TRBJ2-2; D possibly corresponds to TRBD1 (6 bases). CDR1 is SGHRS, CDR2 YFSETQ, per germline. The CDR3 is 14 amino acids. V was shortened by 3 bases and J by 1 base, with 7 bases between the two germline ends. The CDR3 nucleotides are TGCGCCAGCAGCTCGGGACAGAACACCGGGGAGCTGTTTTTT. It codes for CASSSGQNTGELFF.

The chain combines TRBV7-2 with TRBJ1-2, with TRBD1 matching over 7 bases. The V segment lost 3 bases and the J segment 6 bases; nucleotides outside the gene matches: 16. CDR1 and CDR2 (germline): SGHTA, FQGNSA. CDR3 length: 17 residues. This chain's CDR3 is CASSLNVEGAQVHGYTF. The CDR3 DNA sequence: TGTGCCAGCAGCTTGAACGTGGAGGGGGCGCAGGTCCATGGCTACACCTTC. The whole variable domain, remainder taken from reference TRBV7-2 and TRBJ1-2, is GAGVSQSPSNKVTEKGKDVELRCDPISGHTALYWYRQSLGQGLEFLIYFQGNSAPDKSGLPSDRFSAERTGGSVSTLTIQRTQQEDSAVYLCASSLNVEGAQVHGYTFGSGTRLTVV.

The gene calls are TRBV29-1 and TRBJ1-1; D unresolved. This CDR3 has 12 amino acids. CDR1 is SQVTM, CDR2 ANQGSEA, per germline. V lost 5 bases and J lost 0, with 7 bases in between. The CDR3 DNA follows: TGCAGCGTTACTAAATTGAACACTGAAGCTTTCTTT. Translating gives CSVTKLNTEAFF. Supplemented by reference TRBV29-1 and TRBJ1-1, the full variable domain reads SAVISQKPSRDICQRGTSLTIQCQVDSQVTMMFWYRQQPGQSLTLIATANQGSEATYESGFVIDKFPISRPNLTFSTLTVSNMSPEDSSIYLCSVTKLNTEAFFGQGTRLTVV.

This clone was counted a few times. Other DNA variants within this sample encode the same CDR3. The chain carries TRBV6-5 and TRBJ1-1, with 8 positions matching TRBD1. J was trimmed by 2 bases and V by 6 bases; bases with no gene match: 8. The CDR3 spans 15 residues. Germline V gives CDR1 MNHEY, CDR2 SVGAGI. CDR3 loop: CASSETQGGNTEAFF. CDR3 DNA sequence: TGTGCCAGCAGCGAAACACAGGGGGGCAACACTGAAGCTTTCTTT.

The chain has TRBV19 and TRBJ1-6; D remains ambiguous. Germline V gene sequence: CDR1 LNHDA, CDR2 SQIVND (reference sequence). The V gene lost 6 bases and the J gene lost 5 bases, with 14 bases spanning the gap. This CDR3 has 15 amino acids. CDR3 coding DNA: TGTGCCAGTAGACCCCGGGGTTTTGATAATTCACCCCTCCACTTT. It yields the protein CASRPRGFDNSPLHF. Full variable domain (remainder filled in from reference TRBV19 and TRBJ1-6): DGGITQSPKYLFRKEGQNVTLSCEQNLNHDAMYWYRQDPGQGLRLIYYSQIVNDFQKGDIAEGYSVSREKKESFPLTVTSAQKNPTAFYLCASRPRGFDNSPLHFGNGTRLTVT.

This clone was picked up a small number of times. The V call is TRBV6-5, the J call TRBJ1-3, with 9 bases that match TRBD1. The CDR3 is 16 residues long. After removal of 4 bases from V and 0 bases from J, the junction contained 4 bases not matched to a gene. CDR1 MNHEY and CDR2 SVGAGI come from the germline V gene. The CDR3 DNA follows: TGTGCCAGCAGTTGGGGACAGGGCGACTCTGGAAACACCATATATTTT. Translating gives CASSWGQGDSGNTIYF.

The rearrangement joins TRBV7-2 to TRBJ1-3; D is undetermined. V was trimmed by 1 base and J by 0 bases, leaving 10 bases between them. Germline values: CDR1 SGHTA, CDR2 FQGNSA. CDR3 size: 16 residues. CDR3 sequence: CASSLVGGNSGNTIYF. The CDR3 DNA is TGTGCCAGCAGCTTAGTCGGAGGGAACTCTGGAAACACCATATATTTT.

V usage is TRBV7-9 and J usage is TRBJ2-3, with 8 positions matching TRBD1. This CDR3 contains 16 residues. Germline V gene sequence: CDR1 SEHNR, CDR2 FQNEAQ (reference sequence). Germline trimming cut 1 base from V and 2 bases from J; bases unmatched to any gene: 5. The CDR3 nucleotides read TGTGCCAGCAGCTTAGGGGACAGGCAGTTCACAGATACGCAGTATTTT. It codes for CASSLGDRQFTDTQYF.

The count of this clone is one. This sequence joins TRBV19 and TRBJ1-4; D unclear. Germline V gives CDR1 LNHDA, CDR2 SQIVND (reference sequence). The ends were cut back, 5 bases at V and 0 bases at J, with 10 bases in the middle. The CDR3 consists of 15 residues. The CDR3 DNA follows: TGTGCCAGTAGTGCGCGTCCTGCAACTAATGAAAAACTGTTTTTT. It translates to CASSARPATNEKLFF.

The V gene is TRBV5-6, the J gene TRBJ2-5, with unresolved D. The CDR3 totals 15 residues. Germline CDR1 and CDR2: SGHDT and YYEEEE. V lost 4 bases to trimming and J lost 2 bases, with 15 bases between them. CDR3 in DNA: TGTGCCAGCAGCCTCAACGTAGCAATTCAAGAGACCCAGTACTTC. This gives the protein CASSLNVAIQETQYF. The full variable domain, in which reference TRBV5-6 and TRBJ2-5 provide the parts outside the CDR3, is DAGVTQSPTHLIKTRGQQVTLRCSPKSGHDTVSWYQQALGQGPQFIFQYYEEEERQRGNFPDRFSGHQFPNYSSELNVNALLLGDSALYLCASSLNVAIQETQYFGPGTRLLVL.

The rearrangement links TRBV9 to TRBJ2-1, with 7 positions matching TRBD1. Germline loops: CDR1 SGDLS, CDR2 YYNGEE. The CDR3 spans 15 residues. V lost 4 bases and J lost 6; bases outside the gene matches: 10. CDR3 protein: CASSLGTALTNEQFF. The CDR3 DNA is TGTGCCAGCAGCTTAGGGACAGCCCTTACCAATGAGCAGTTCTTC.

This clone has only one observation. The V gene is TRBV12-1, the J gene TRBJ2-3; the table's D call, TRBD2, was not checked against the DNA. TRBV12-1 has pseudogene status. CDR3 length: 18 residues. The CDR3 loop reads CASSPRGETGDYTDTQYF. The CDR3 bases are TGTGCCAGCAGCCCCCGGGGGGAGACGGGGGACTACACAGATACGCAGTATTTT.

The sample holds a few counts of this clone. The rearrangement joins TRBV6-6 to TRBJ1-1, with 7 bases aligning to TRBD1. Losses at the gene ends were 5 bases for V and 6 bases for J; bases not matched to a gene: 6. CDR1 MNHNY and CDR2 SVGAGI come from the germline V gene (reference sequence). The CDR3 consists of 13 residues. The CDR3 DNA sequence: TGTGCCAGCAGTGAGACAGGGTCTTCTGAAGCTTTCTTT. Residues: CASSETGSSEAFF.

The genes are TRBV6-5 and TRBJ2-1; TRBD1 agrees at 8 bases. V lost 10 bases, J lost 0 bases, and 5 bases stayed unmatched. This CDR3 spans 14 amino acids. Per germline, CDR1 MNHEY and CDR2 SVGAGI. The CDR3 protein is CATGTGLSYNEQFF. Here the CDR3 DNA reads TGTGCCACAGGGACAGGTCTCTCCTACAATGAGCAGTTCTTC.

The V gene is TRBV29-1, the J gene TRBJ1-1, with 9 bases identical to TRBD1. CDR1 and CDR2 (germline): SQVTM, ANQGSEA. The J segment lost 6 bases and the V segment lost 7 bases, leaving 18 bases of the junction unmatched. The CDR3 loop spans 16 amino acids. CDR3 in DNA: TGCAGCGGGTCCGGGACAGGGTTCCTCGTTCGGGCTGAAGCTTTCTTT. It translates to CSGSGTGFLVRAEAFF.

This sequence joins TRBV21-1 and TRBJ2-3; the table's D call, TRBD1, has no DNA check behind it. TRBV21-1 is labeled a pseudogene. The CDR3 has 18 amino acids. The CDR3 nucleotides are TGTGCCAGCAGCAAAGCGCGAGGGCGGACAGCTAGCACAGATACGCAGTATTTT. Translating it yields CASSKARGRTASTDTQYF.

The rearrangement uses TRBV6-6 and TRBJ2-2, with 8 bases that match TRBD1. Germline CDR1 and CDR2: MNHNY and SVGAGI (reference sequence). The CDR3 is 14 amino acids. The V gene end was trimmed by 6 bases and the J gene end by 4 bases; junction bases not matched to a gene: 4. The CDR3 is CASRTGAGTGELFF. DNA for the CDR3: TGTGCCAGCAGGACAGGGGCGGGCACCGGGGAGCTGTTTTTT.

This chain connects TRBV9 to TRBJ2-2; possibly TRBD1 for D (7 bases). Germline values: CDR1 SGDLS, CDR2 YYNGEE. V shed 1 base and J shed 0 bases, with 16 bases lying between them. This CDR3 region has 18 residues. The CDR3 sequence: CASSVTVGRGANTGELFF. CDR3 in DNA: TGTGCCAGCAGCGTAACAGTTGGCAGGGGGGCGAACACCGGGGAGCTGTTTTTT.

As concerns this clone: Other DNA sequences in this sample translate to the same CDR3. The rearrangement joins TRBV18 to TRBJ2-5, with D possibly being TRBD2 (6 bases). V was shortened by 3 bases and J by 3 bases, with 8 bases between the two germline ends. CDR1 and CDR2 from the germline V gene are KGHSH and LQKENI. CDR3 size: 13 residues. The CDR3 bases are TGTGCCAGCTCACCTCCGGGGGAAGAGACCCAGTACTTC. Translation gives CASSPPGEETQYF. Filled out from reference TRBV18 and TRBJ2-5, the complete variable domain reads NAGVMQNPRHLVRRRGQEARLRCSPMKGHSHVYWYRQLPEEGLKFMVYLQKENIIDESGMPKERFSAEFPKEGPSILRIQQVVRGDSAAYFCASSPPGEETQYFGPGTRLLVL.

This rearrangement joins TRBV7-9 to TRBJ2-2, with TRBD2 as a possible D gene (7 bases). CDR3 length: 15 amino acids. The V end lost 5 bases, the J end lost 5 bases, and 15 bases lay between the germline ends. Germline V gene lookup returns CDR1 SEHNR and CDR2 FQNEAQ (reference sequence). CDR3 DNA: TGTGCCAGCAGCAGGAAGGGGGGGGCGACCGGGGAGCTGTTTTTT. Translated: CASSRKGGATGELFF.

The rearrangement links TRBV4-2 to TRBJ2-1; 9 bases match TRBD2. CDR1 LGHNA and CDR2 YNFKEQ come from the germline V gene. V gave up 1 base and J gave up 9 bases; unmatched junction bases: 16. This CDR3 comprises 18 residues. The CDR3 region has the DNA TGTGCCAGCAGCCAAGTCTACCCTAGCGGGGAGGTAGGCGGTGAGCAGTTCTTC. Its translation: CASSQVYPSGEVGGEQFF.